The 23 T cell receptor beta chains listed next were all sequenced from one sample in a study of blood T cell repertoires in COVID-19. TCRdb's copy holds only in-frame clones and misses some; the assay was immunoSEQ multiplex PCR. This table holds 200,000 or so clones, around 90% found once. The source material was PBMCs or T cells enriched from blood (not recorded which). The receptors were gathered from a woman aged 25 to 39 who had recovered from COVID-19.

The chain carries TRBV13 and TRBJ2-7; TRBD1 agrees at 7 bases. V trimming: 4 bases; J trimming: 0 bases; junction bases outside the gene matches: 6. Germline assignment: CDR1 PRHDT and CDR2 FYEKMQ (reference sequence). The CDR3 has 15 residues. Here the CDR3 reads CASSSKTGPSYEQYF. In DNA form, the CDR3 reads TGTGCCAGCAGCTCAAAGACAGGGCCCTCCTACGAGCAGTACTTC.

V usage is TRBV12-3 or TRBV12-4 and J usage is TRBJ1-2, with D unresolved. The CDR3 extends over 13 amino acids. Between the trimmed V and J ends, which lost 2 bases and 2 bases, there was a span of 6 bases. CDR3 amino acids: CASSLTGNYGYTF. DNA for the CDR3: TGTGCCAGCAGTTTAACCGGGAACTATGGCTACACCTTC.

The chain uses TRBV7-2 and TRBJ2-7; TRBD1 agrees at 9 bases. The CDR3 extends over 15 amino acids. Germline CDR1 and CDR2: SGHTA and FQGNSA. The ends lost 5 bases at V and 4 bases at J; junction bases unmatched: 9. The CDR3 DNA reads TGTGCCAGCAGCGATCCGGGACAGGGTTTTTACGAGCAGTACTTC. Its protein is CASSDPGQGFYEQYF.

The chain combines TRBV4-1 with TRBJ1-3; 7 bases map to TRBD1. J gave up 2 bases and V 0 bases, and 7 bases lay outside the gene matches. The CDR3 contains 17 residues. The germline V gene has CDR1 MGHRA and CDR2 YSYEKL. In DNA form, the CDR3 reads TGCGCCAGCAGCCAAGATAGGACAGGCGCCCCTGGAAACACCATATATTTT. This sequence encodes CASSQDRTGAPGNTIYF.

The J gene is TRBJ1-1, the V gene TRBV18, with 7 bases that match TRBD1. The CDR3 spans 15 residues. Germline-derived CDR1 and CDR2 are KGHSH and LQKENI. Losses at the gene ends were 6 bases for V and 0 bases for J; bases not matched to a gene: 7. DNA of the CDR3: TGTGCCAGCTCGTCCCTGGGACAGTTGAACACTGAAGCTTTCTTT. Translated: CASSSLGQLNTEAFF.

The chain is built from TRBV7-9 and TRBJ2-7; 9 nucleotides match TRBD1. This CDR3 contains 13 residues. In germline, CDR1 is SEHNR, CDR2 FQNEAQ (reference sequence). J was trimmed by 5 bases and V by 6 bases; bases with no gene match: 5. Here the CDR3 reads CASRGQGMDEQYF. The CDR3 region has the DNA TGTGCCAGCAGGGGACAGGGAATGGACGAGCAGTACTTC.

The V call is TRBV5-6, the J call TRBJ1-2, with a weak D call TRBD1 (5 bases). CDR3 length: 16 residues. Germline V gives CDR1 SGHDT, CDR2 YYEEEE. Trimming removed 0 bases at V and 7 bases at J, with 19 bases between. For the CDR3, the DNA is TGTGCCAGCAGCTTGGTAAGGGCAGGACAAAGGGGTGGCTACACCTTC. Translating it yields CASSLVRAGQRGGYTF.

The chain links TRBV9 to TRBJ2-3; D might be TRBD2 (5 bases). Per the germline V gene, CDR1 is SGDLS and CDR2 is YYNGEE. The CDR3 sequence is 16 residues long. Trimming took 4 bases from V and 1 from J, leaving 16 bases between them. CDR3 residues: CASSPPEGWGTDTQYF. CDR3 bases: TGTGCCAGCAGCCCACCTGAGGGTTGGGGCACAGATACGCAGTATTTT.

The chain is built from TRBV5-4 and TRBJ1-6, with TRBD1 as a possible D gene (5 bases). Trimming stripped 4 bases from V and 6 bases from J, with 11 bases between. Germline-derived CDR1 and CDR2 are SGHNT and YYREEE (reference sequence). This CDR3 is 14 amino acids long. As DNA, the CDR3 is TGTGCCAGCAGCGGGGGGTCTTTTAATTCACCCCTCCACTTT. The encoded protein is CASSGGSFNSPLHF.

This clone was detected once. V is TRBV7-2 and J is TRBJ2-7; 7 nucleotides align to TRBD1. J gave up 3 bases and V 5 bases, and 4 bases lay outside the gene matches. Germline CDR1 and CDR2: SGHTA and FQGNSA. CDR3 length: 13 amino acids. CDR3 DNA: TGTGCCAGCAGCAACAACAGGGGCTACGAGCAGTACTTC. Protein sequence: CASSNNRGYEQYF.

The chain employs TRBV4-2 and TRBJ2-7; TRBD2 matches 11 bases. The junction had 1 base not matched to a gene; V was cut back by 3 bases and J by 0 bases. The CDR3 runs 15 residues. Germline-derived CDR1 and CDR2 are LGHNA and YNFKEQ. CDR3 bases: TGTGCCAGCAGCCACGGACTAGCGGGCTCCTACGAGCAGTACTTC. The encoded protein is CASSHGLAGSYEQYF.

The chain is built from TRBV2 and TRBJ2-4; tentatively, D is TRBD1 (5 bases). V was cut by 6 bases and J by 3 bases, with 12 bases left in between. This CDR3 contains 14 residues. Germline lookup yields CDR1 SNHLY and CDR2 FYNNEI. The CDR3 protein is CASSVDRGKNIQYF. As DNA, the CDR3 is TGTGCCAGCAGCGTAGACAGAGGCAAAAACATTCAGTACTTC.

The V and J genes are TRBV10-3 and TRBJ2-7; maybe TRBD1 (6 bases). CDR1 is ENHRY and CDR2 is SYGVKD in the germline V gene. V lost 4 bases to trimming and J lost 4 bases, with 17 bases between them. The CDR3 is 15 residues long. CDR3 nucleotide sequence: TGTGCCATCAGTGGGTCACAGGGCCTGCGATACGAGCAGTACTTC. As protein: CAISGSQGLRYEQYF.

V gene TRBV5-6 combines with J gene TRBJ2-7; D not certain. In germline, CDR1 is SGHDT, CDR2 YYEEEE. Trimming cost V 4 bases and J 4 bases, with 9 bases left between them. This CDR3 is 12 amino acids long. CDR3 residues: CASSIESYEQYF. DNA for the CDR3: TGTGCCAGCAGCATAGAATCATACGAGCAGTACTTC.

The chain joins TRBV18 to TRBJ1-2; D possibly corresponds to TRBD1 (5 bases). Germline CDR1 reads KGHSH; CDR2 reads LQKENI. V lost 2 bases, J lost 5 bases, and 15 bases lay in between. CDR3 size: 15 residues. The CDR3 loop reads CASSPSREGPYGYTF. The CDR3 DNA reads as TGTGCCAGCTCACCATCCAGGGAAGGACCTTATGGCTACACCTTC. Complete variable domain (other parts from reference TRBV18 and TRBJ1-2): NAGVMQNPRHLVRRRGQEARLRCSPMKGHSHVYWYRQLPEEGLKFMVYLQKENIIDESGMPKERFSAEFPKEGPSILRIQQVVRGDSAAYFCASSPSREGPYGYTFGSGTRLTVV.

This chain uses TRBV5-1 with TRBJ1-6; the D gene is possibly TRBD1 (6 bases). Trimming cost V 4 bases and J 0 bases, with 14 bases left between them. The CDR3 extends over 17 amino acids. CDR1 SGHRS and CDR2 YFSETQ come from the germline V gene. CDR3 sequence: CASSPGQSSSYNSPLHF. In nucleotides, the CDR3 is TGCGCCAGCAGCCCCGGACAGTCCAGCTCCTATAATTCACCCCTCCACTTT.

The rearrangement links TRBV4-2 to TRBJ1-1, with D perhaps matching TRBD1 (6 bases). Germline assignment: CDR1 LGHNA and CDR2 YNFKEQ. V was shortened by 4 bases and J by 1 base, with 13 bases between the two germline ends. This CDR3 has 15 amino acids. CDR3 loop: CASSPYQTGNTEAFF. In DNA, the CDR3 is TGTGCCAGCAGCCCCTACCAGACAGGGAACACTGAAGCTTTCTTT.

CDR3 amino acids: CSVDLRQNYGYTF. The CDR3 DNA reads as TGCAGCGTTGATTTGAGGCAGAACTATGGCTACACCTTC. The chain uses TRBV29-1 and TRBJ1-2; D is undetermined. V gave up 3 bases and J gave up 2 bases, with 10 bases separating them. CDR1 and CDR2 (germline): SQVTM, ANQGSEA. CDR3 length: 13 amino acids.

The CDR3 nucleotides read TGTGCCAGCAGTCGGAGCGGGGTCAGAACCGGGGAGCTGTTTTTT. Residues: CASSRSGVRTGELFF. The rearrangement uses TRBV2 and TRBJ2-2; 7 bases map to TRBD2. The J segment lost 5 bases and the V segment lost 5 bases, leaving 8 bases of the junction unmatched. The CDR3 extends over 15 amino acids. The germline CDR1 and CDR2 sequences are SNHLY and FYNNEI.

The chain links TRBV13 to TRBJ2-1; D remains unclear. The CDR3 covers 15 residues. Trimming shortened V by 5 bases and J by 0 bases, and 11 bases separated the two germline ends. Germline V gives CDR1 PRHDT, CDR2 FYEKMQ (reference sequence). The chain's CDR3 is CASSTSLGSYNEQFF. The DNA for the CDR3 is TGTGCCAGCAGCACCTCTCTAGGCTCCTACAATGAGCAGTTCTTC.

The V call is TRBV21-1, the J call TRBJ1-5; TRBD1 is the table's D call, not checked against the DNA. TRBV21-1 is a recognized pseudogene. The CDR3 sequence is 15 residues long. The CDR3 sequence: CASRRTGGGIQPQHF. For the CDR3, the DNA is TGTGCCAGCAGACGGACAGGGGGTGGAATTCAGCCCCAGCATTTT.

A single count supports this clone. The chain employs TRBV7-9 and TRBJ1-1; D is uncertain. V dropped 4 bases and J dropped 1 base, with 4 bases sitting between them. This CDR3 contains 12 residues. CDR1 is SEHNR and CDR2 is FQNEAQ in the germline V gene (reference sequence). CDR3 coding DNA: TGTGCCAGCAGCTCCTCGAACACTGAAGCTTTCTTT. As protein: CASSSSNTEAFF.

The chain combines TRBV5-1 with TRBJ1-1; D is uncertain. The CDR3 extends over 12 amino acids. Looked up from germline, CDR1 is SGHRS and CDR2 is YFSETQ. Trimming left V 0 bases short and J 5 bases short, with 5 bases between. In nucleotides, the CDR3 is TGCGCCAGCAGCTTGGTAGAGACTGAAGCTTTCTTT. Translating it yields CASSLVETEAFF.